This T cell receptor (beta chain) was sequenced for a study of regulatory T cells in long-lasting Graves disease. This clonotype was seen a handful of times. Arm-PCR of CDR3 regions and iRepertoire HTBI primers were the basis on which TCR beta libraries were built. TCRdb redid the calling of the multiplex PCR reads with MiXCR, one entry per CDR3 protein. The repertoire has hundreds of thousands of distinct CDR3 sequences, less than 20% of them found once; the top ten carry 15% to 20%. Time point reported: newly diagnosed GD, antithyroid drugs for less than 3 months. Preparation of the TCR library used RNA extracted from PBMCs. Each of the patients was recruited from an endocrinology department situated in Xi'an, China. This same sample was also taken into another study, of T cells in Graves' hyperthyroidism and ophthalmopathy.

The receptor was derived from a woman aged 25-40 years with Graves disease. Sample: peripheral blood mononuclear cells (PBMCs), taken at new diagnosis, from a patient treated with antithyroid drugs.

The DNA for the CDR3 is TGCGCCAGCAGCTGGAGGGACAGGGGAAACAATGAGCAGTTCTTC. This translates into CASSWRDRGNNEQFF. The rearrangement uses TRBV5-1 and TRBJ2-1; 10 bases fit TRBD1. CDR1 and CDR2 from the germline V gene are SGHRS and YFSETQ. V lost 3 bases and J lost 5; bases outside the gene matches: 5. CDR3 length equals 15 residues.